This TCR beta chain emerged from a study of PD-1 blockade in mismatch repair-deficient tumors. Turning to the study itself: Patients had approximately 13 mismatch repair-deficient cancer types and were previously treated and progressing. Overall study results and limits: Rapid post-treatment expansion, then contraction, generally preceding radiologic response, marked tumor-resident clones.

TCRdb's copy holds only in-frame clones and misses some; the assay was immunoSEQ multiplex PCR. The sample shows under 150,000 clones, about 88% of them seen only once. Concerning this clone: Its specificity is unknown.

Germline lookup yields CDR1 MGHRA and CDR2 YSYEKL. This CDR3 has 15 amino acids. With 1 base removed from V and 2 bases from J, the gap between germline ends came to 12 bases. Mismatch repair deficiency was confirmed in all patients, by PCR or immunohistochemistry. The specimen comprised peripheral blood, sampled 44 weeks after starting pembrolizumab. The J gene is TRBJ2-7, the V gene TRBV4-1; D possibly corresponds to TRBD1 (5 bases). This TCR was sampled from an adult with mismatch repair-deficient cancer. CDR3 DNA: TGCGCCAGCAGCCAAGTCGACAGAATGACCTACGAGCAGTACTTC. This sequence encodes CASSQVDRMTYEQYF.